This T cell receptor beta chain was obtained from a study of CD8 T cell repertoires and HIV-1 epitope variants. Looking at the study overall: Controls were a CMV, EBV and flu pool, Ebola AY9, and no peptide.

The CDR3 extends over 15 amino acids. Germline lookup yields CDR1 MNHEY and CDR2 SMNVEV (reference sequence). V was clipped by 6 bases and J by 5 bases, with 19 bases between them. As for this clone: The antigen is unknown.

Produced via immunoSEQ multiplex PCR; TCRdb's table is partial and in-frame only. The data contain over 5,500 clones, around 66% of them seen just once; the ten biggest clones take up 44%. The TCR comes from a male donor with HIV. Sequencing was carried out using cultured CD8+ T cells derived from PBMCs. This chain uses TRBV27 with TRBJ2-5, with D unresolved. CDR3: CASSHTRTVGETQYF. The DNA for the CDR3 is TGTGCCAGCAGCCACACCCGGACGGTTGGCGAGACCCAGTACTTC.